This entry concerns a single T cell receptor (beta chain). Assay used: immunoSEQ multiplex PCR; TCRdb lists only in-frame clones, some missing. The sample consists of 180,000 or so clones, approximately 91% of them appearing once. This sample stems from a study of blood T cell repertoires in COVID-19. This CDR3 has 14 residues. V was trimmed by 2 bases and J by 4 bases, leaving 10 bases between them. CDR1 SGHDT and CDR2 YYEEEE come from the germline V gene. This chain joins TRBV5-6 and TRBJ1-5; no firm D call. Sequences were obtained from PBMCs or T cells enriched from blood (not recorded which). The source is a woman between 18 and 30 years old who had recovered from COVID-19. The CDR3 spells CASSFGGKNQPQHF. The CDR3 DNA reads TGTGCCAGCAGCTTTGGCGGAAAAAATCAGCCCCAGCATTTT.